The present T cell receptor beta chain was sequenced within a study of T cell repertoires in cytomegalovirus infection. Study-level background: In public TCR beta signatures, there were indications of both CMV infection and matching HLA type. Study observations and caveats: The ex vivo response was dominated by HLA-C-restricted CMV-specific TCR beta clonotypes. Of the TCR beta families, the public ones yielded a cumulative frequency that identified carriers of CMV plus the relevant HLA.

This clonotype has just a few counts. Its antigen is still unknown. MiXCR was run by TCRdb on the reads, yielding one entry per CDR3 protein. The sample lists hundreds of thousands of distinct CDR3 sequences, around a third occurring once. The germline V gene encodes CDR1 SGHTA and CDR2 FQGNSA. The CDR3 spans 17 residues. Trimming cost V 6 bases and J 0 bases; bases outside gene matches: 8. The TCR sequence derives from a human donor in good health (CMV status not recorded). Some clones in this sample may be carry-over from other donors' samples. The chain employs TRBV7-2 and TRBJ2-7; 13 bases are a match to TRBD2. The sequenced sample was cultured PBMCs, obtained from culture after CMV antigen stimulation. CDR3 amino acids: CASSFRLAGGSSYEQYF. The CDR3 bases are TGTGCCAGCAGTTTCCGACTAGCGGGGGGCAGCTCCTACGAGCAGTACTTC.